This entry lists 3 T cell receptor beta chains sequenced from one sample in a study of CD8 T cells in ankylosing spondylitis. TCRdb used MiXCR to reprocess the 5' RACE reads, holding one entry per CDR3 protein. The sample lists under 300,000 distinct CDR3 sequences; about 18% were seen once. Material for sequencing was blood, either unsorted or a sorted T cell fraction (not recorded which). The source of these receptors is a male donor with ankylosing spondylitis or in good health (not recorded which).

This clonotype was counted between two and nine times. This rearrangement joins TRBV29-1 to TRBJ2-2; D unclear. This CDR3 is built from 12 residues. Trimming removed 5 bases at V and 3 bases at J, with 7 bases between. Germline V gives CDR1 SQVTM, CDR2 ANQGSEA. Written as DNA, the CDR3 is TGCAGCGTTTGGGGTTACACCGGGGAGCTGTTTTTT. Its translation: CSVWGYTGELFF.

This chain connects TRBV30 to TRBJ2-3; D uncertain. There are 12 residues in the CDR3. Trimming cost V 0 bases and J 2 bases, with 3 bases left between them. Germline assignment: CDR1 GTSNPN and CDR2 SVGIG (reference sequence). Here the CDR3 DNA reads TGTGCCTGGAGTGTACTCACAGATACGCAGTATTTT. It yields the protein CAWSVLTDTQYF.

The chain is built from TRBV20-1 and TRBJ2-1; TRBD2 agrees at 8 bases. With 2 bases clipped from V and 2 bases from J, the junction kept 5 bases outside the gene matches. Germline assignment: CDR1 DFQATT and CDR2 SNEGSKA (reference sequence). The CDR3 extends over 15 amino acids. This CDR3 reads CSARSAGGPYNEQFF. The CDR3 coding sequence is TGCAGTGCTAGATCCGCGGGAGGCCCCTACAATGAGCAGTTCTTC.